This T cell receptor (beta chain) derives from a study of blood T cell repertoires in COVID-19. Individuals drawn from around 25 US areas were roughly 18 to 95 years old. The data were produced by immunoSEQ multiplex PCR, yet TCRdb's version contains in-frame clones alone and is incomplete. The profile shows about 480,000 clones, 85% to 90% of them singletons. Germline CDR1 is SEHNR and CDR2 is FQNEAQ (reference sequence). The CDR3 has 12 amino acids. With V trimmed by 6 bases and J by 14 bases, 7 bases remained unmatched. The chain uses TRBV7-9 and TRBJ1-4; TRBD1 matches 9 bases. The specimen was PBMCs or T cells enriched from blood (not recorded which). This receptor was obtained from a woman aged 40 to 50 who had recovered from COVID-19. The CDR3 DNA reads TGTGCCAGCAGACCCGGACAGGGGACCCTGTTTTTT. This codes for CASRPGQGTLFF.